Listed here are 30 T cell receptor beta chains from one sample, sequenced in a study of T cells in Graves' hyperthyroidism and ophthalmopathy. RNA transcripts provided the source from which TCR beta CDR3 regions were amplified. The HTBI primer set served for first-round RT-PCR of the TCR CDR3. TCRdb recomputed calls from the multiplex PCR reads with MiXCR, one row per CDR3 protein. This table holds around 580,000 distinct CDR3 sequences, about 43% found once. Material: peripheral blood or thyroid tissue (not recorded which). The source of these receptors is a woman aged 18-29 years with Graves' hyperthyroidism.

Many counts were recorded for this clonotype. The genes are TRBV25-1 and TRBJ2-1; TRBD2 matches 8 bases. The CDR3 has 12 amino acids. J lost 4 bases, V lost 7 bases, and 0 bases had no gene match. Germline CDR1 is MGHDK and CDR2 is SYGVNS. CDR3 region: CASTSGYNEQFF. CDR3 DNA: TGTGCCAGCACTAGCGGGTACAATGAGCAGTTCTTC.

A remark on this clonotype: This is likely a read error, given that the CDR3 carries no conserved phenylalanine or tryptophan at its end. The chain uses TRBV20-1 and TRBJ2-7; 8 bases fit TRBD1. The CDR3 runs to 12 residues. J gave up 5 bases and V 5 bases, and 5 bases lay outside the gene matches. Per the germline V gene, CDR1 is DFQATT and CDR2 is SNEGSKA (reference sequence). CDR3: CSAFQGAHEQYL. CDR3 coding DNA: TGCAGTGCTTTTCAGGGGGCTCACGAGCAGTACTTA.

The CDR3 region has the DNA TGTGCCAGCAGAGATGACAGGGCTGGGGCCAACGTCCTGACTTTC. This gives the protein CASRDDRAGANVLTF. The chain couples TRBV7-2 to TRBJ2-6; TRBD1 aligns across 7 bases. Trimming took 6 bases from V and 2 from J; bases not matched to a gene: 4. This CDR3 is 15 amino acids long. Germline CDR1 and CDR2: SGHTA and FQGNSA.

This clonotype was observed at least ten times. The chain recombines TRBV24-1 with TRBJ2-6; 7 bases fit TRBD1. Looked up from germline, CDR1 is KGHDR and CDR2 is SFDVKD. J lost 2 bases, V lost 4 bases, and 7 bases had no gene match. The length of the CDR3 is 17 residues. The chain's CDR3 is CATSDPKQGTGANVLTF. CDR3 in DNA: TGTGCCACCAGTGACCCAAAACAGGGGACTGGGGCCAACGTCCTGACTTTC.

As to this clonotype: A clone one base away is much larger, so this may be a read error. V gene TRBV19 combines with J gene TRBJ1-1; D is ambiguous. Germline loops: CDR1 LNHDA, CDR2 SQIVND (reference sequence). The CDR3 consists of 14 residues. CDR3 amino acids: CAGSIGQVNTEAFF. The CDR3 region has the DNA TGTGCCGGTAGTATTGGGCAGGTGAACACTGAAGCTTTCTTT.

The chain links TRBV11-1 to TRBJ2-7; 7 nucleotides agree with TRBD2. The last part of the DNA fits TRBJ2-1 better; the J call may be wrong. The length of the CDR3 is 12 residues. Germline V gives CDR1 SGHAT, CDR2 FQDESV (reference sequence). This chain's CDR3 is CASNGLEVEQFF. CDR3 nucleotides: TGTGCCAGCAACGGACTAGAAGTGGAGCAGTTCTTC.

The V call is TRBV7-9, the J call TRBJ1-2; no clear D. The CDR3 has 11 residues. The V gene's germline CDR1 is SEHNR and CDR2 FQNEAQ (reference sequence). The CDR3 spells CASANIHGYTF. The CDR3 bases are TGTGCTAGCGCGAACATCCATGGCTACACCTTC.

This clonotype was recorded once. The gene calls are TRBV7-9 and TRBJ2-7; 8 bases match TRBD1. The length of the CDR3 is 16 residues. CDR1 and CDR2 from the germline V gene are SEHNR and FQNEAQ (reference sequence). Trimming removed 4 bases from V and 2 bases from J; junction bases left unmatched: 10. This CDR3 reads CASSYHGTGEPYEQYF. The CDR3 nucleotides read TGTGCCAGCAGCTATCACGGGACAGGCGAGCCCTACGAGCAGTACTTC.

The rearrangement uses TRBV10-3 and TRBJ2-7, with 10 bases lining up with TRBD1. The germline CDR1 and CDR2 sequences are ENHRY and SYGVKD. Unmatched junction bases numbered 3, after V lost 2 bases and J lost 5 bases. The length of the CDR3 is 14 residues. Here the CDR3 DNA reads TGTGCCATCAGTGAGGCGGGGACAGGGGACGAGCAGTACTTC. Its translation is CAISEAGTGDEQYF.

Only a few counts were recorded for this clonotype. The rearrangement uses TRBV30 and TRBJ1-2; no definite D call. The CDR3 covers 13 residues. Germline V gene data show CDR1 as GTSNPN and CDR2 as SVGIG (reference sequence). Trimming shortened V by 2 bases and J by 4 bases, and 11 bases separated the two germline ends. DNA for the CDR3: TGTGCCTGGAGTCCCTCGCGTCTCTATGGCTACACCTTC. Translating gives CAWSPSRLYGYTF.

The gene calls are TRBV11-1 and TRBJ2-7; tentatively, D is TRBD1 or TRBD2 (5 bases each). The CDR3 is 15 amino acids. Germline V gives CDR1 SGHAT, CDR2 FQDESV (reference sequence). CDR3 DNA: TGTGCAGGATCGAGGGGCTCCAGCGTGGGGAATGAGCAGTACTTC. This codes for CAGSRGSSVGNEQYF. The full variable domain, rest sourced from reference TRBV11-1 and TRBJ2-7, is EAEVAQSPRYKITEKSQAVAFWCDPISGHATLYWYRQILGQGPELLVQFQDESVVDDSQLPKDRFSAERLKGVDSTLKIQPAELGDSAMYLCAGSRGSSVGNEQYFGPGTRLTVT.

V gene TRBV19 combines with J gene TRBJ2-1, with D perhaps matching TRBD1 (5 bases). The germline V and J ends were trimmed by 4 bases and 0 bases, with 13 bases remaining between them. CDR1 and CDR2 from the germline V gene are LNHDA and SQIVND (reference sequence). The CDR3 is 16 residues long. In DNA form, the CDR3 reads TGTGCCAGTAGTACCTTAGGGGATAGCTCCTACAATGAGCAGTTCTTC. Protein sequence: CASSTLGDSSYNEQFF.

This clonotype was recorded many times. The V call is TRBV4-2, the J call TRBJ2-2, with D possibly TRBD2 on 5 matching bases. Germline CDR1 and CDR2: LGHNA and YNFKEQ. The ends were cut back, 1 base at V and 0 bases at J, with 6 bases in the middle. The CDR3 contains 15 residues. The CDR3 nucleotides read TGTGCCAGCAGCCAAGCGGGGTCGAACACCGGGGAGCTGTTTTTT. This codes for CASSQAGSNTGELFF.

The rearrangement links TRBV29-1 to TRBJ1-2, with 8 bases lining up with TRBD1. CDR3 length: 13 amino acids. The germline gives CDR1 SQVTM, CDR2 ANQGSEA. The trim removed 6 bases at V and 6 bases at J, leaving 9 bases unmatched. The CDR3 nucleotides read TGCAGCGTGTTGGCAGGGGGCACAGATGGCTACACCTTC. Amino acid sequence: CSVLAGGTDGYTF.

This clonotype occurred many times. V is TRBV14 and J is TRBJ2-7; D remains unclear. The CDR3 covers 12 residues. CDR1 SGHDN and CDR2 FVKESK come from the germline V gene. The V and J ends lost 1 base and 6 bases respectively, with 7 bases between them. The CDR3 DNA sequence: TGTGCCAGCAGCCAAGTAGCCGGCGAGCAGTACTTC. It specifies CASSQVAGEQYF.

This clonotype showed up many times. This rearrangement joins TRBV20-1 to TRBJ1-5; D unresolved. The CDR3 covers 13 residues. CDR1 and CDR2 from the germline V gene are DFQATT and SNEGSKA (reference sequence). The V gene lost 3 bases and the J gene lost 6 bases, with 12 bases spanning the gap. The CDR3 DNA is TGCAGTGCTAGGGCCGATCAGTTTCAGCCCCAGCATTTT. Protein product: CSARADQFQPQHF.

The chain employs TRBV6-5 and TRBJ2-2; 8 nucleotides agree with TRBD1. The junction had 4 bases not matched to a gene; V was cut back by 4 bases and J by 0 bases. From germline, CDR1 is MNHEY and CDR2 SVGAGI. This CDR3 has 16 residues. CDR3 sequence reads: CASSLDRDSNTGELFF. The CDR3 DNA reads as TGTGCCAGCAGTTTGGACAGGGACTCGAACACCGGGGAGCTGTTTTTT.

This chain connects TRBV9 to TRBJ2-7; D possibly corresponds to TRBD1 (5 bases). Germline V gene data show CDR1 as SGDLS and CDR2 as YYNGEE. This CDR3 has 14 amino acids. V lost 0 bases, J lost 3 bases, and 10 bases lay in between. The CDR3 protein is CASSVGQNYYEQYF. The DNA for the CDR3 is TGTGCCAGCAGCGTAGGACAGAACTACTACGAGCAGTACTTC. The full variable domain, with the rest looked up from reference TRBV9 and TRBJ2-7, is DSGVTQTPKHLITATGQRVTLRCSPRSGDLSVYWYQQSLDQGLQFLIQYYNGEERAKGNILERFSAQQFPDLHSELNLSSLELGDSALYFCASSVGQNYYEQYFGPGTRLTVT.

The rearrangement uses TRBV29-1 and TRBJ2-3, with D perhaps matching TRBD2 (5 bases). V lost 0 bases and J lost 0, with 10 bases in between. Per germline, CDR1 SQVTM and CDR2 ANQGSEA. The CDR3 runs to 15 residues. The CDR3 DNA reads TGCAGCGTTGAAGATCTGAGCGGAAGCACAGATACGCAGTATTTT. Its protein product is CSVEDLSGSTDTQYF.

This sequence joins TRBV5-1 and TRBJ1-1; D possibly corresponds to TRBD1 (6 bases). V dropped 4 bases and J dropped 2 bases, with 12 bases sitting between them. This CDR3 is built from 14 residues. CDR1 and CDR2 (germline): SGHRS, YFSETQ. The CDR3 region is CASSRGAFNTEAFF. For the CDR3, the DNA is TGCGCCAGCAGCCGGGGGGCCTTTAACACTGAAGCTTTCTTT.

The chain uses TRBV5-8 and TRBJ1-1; 7 positions match TRBD1. The germline V gene has CDR1 SGHTS and CDR2 YDEGEE. V lost 2 bases to trimming and J lost 1 base; unmatched junction nucleotides: 8. The CDR3 extends over 16 amino acids. The CDR3 sequence is CASSFGGGAGNTEAFF. The CDR3 DNA follows: TGTGCCAGCAGCTTTGGAGGGGGCGCCGGGAACACTGAAGCTTTCTTT.

This clonotype was observed at least ten times. The gene calls are TRBV2 and TRBJ2-7, with 9 bases fitting TRBD2. This CDR3 comprises 14 residues. Germline CDR1 and CDR2: SNHLY and FYNNEI. Trimming at V came to 7 bases and at J to 0 bases, leaving 4 bases not matched to a gene. The chain's CDR3 is CASITSGLSYEQYF. In DNA, the CDR3 is TGTGCCAGCATAACTAGCGGGCTCTCCTACGAGCAGTACTTC.

This clonotype has ten or more counts. This sequence joins TRBV5-1 and TRBJ2-5; 7 bases fit TRBD1. The junction had 9 bases not matched to a gene; V was cut back by 4 bases and J by 3 bases. CDR3 size: 15 residues. Germline lookup yields CDR1 SGHRS and CDR2 YFSETQ. The chain's CDR3 is CASSVPGTVEETQYF. The CDR3 DNA reads as TGCGCCAGCAGCGTCCCCGGGACAGTGGAAGAGACCCAGTACTTC.

The sample holds many counts of this clonotype. The chain uses TRBV29-1 and TRBJ2-5; D gene ambiguous. Germline values: CDR1 SQVTM, CDR2 ANQGSEA. This CDR3 is built from 10 residues. V was trimmed by 2 bases and J by 6 bases, leaving 4 bases between them. The CDR3 coding sequence is TGCAGCGTTGAATTAAAGACCCAGTACTTC. As protein: CSVELKTQYF.

V and J are TRBV29-1 and TRBJ2-5; D is possibly TRBD1 (6 bases). The germline gives CDR1 SQVTM, CDR2 ANQGSEA. V lost 8 bases to trimming and J lost 12 bases, with 13 bases between them. The CDR3 contains 9 residues. Written as DNA, the CDR3 is TGCAGCTTTACAGGGCCGGAGTACTTC. This codes for CSFTGPEYF.

With regard to this clonotype: At one boundary the junction diverges from the germline segment, which might be a read error. The chain combines TRBV20-1 with TRBJ2-6, with D possibly called TRBD1 or TRBD2 (6 bases each). From germline, CDR1 is DFQATT and CDR2 SNEGSKA (reference sequence). The length of the CDR3 is 12 residues. CDR3 sequence: CSARRDTWDEAF. CDR3 bases: TGCAGTGCGAGGAGGGACACATGGGACGAAGCTTTC.

The V call is TRBV4-1, the J call TRBJ2-7, with 12 bases that match TRBD2. Germline V CDR1 and CDR2: MGHRA, YSYEKL. J lost 1 base, V lost 5 bases, and 9 bases had no gene match. The CDR3 extends over 17 amino acids. CDR3 protein: CASSSAGTSGWSYEQYF. The CDR3 DNA is TGCGCCAGCAGCTCAGCAGGGACTAGCGGGTGGTCCTACGAGCAGTACTTC.

This clonotype was counted many times. V usage is TRBV7-8 and J usage is TRBJ2-7, with no clear D. The CDR3 is 13 amino acids. CDR1 SGHVS and CDR2 FQNEAQ come from the germline V gene. Trimming cost V 2 bases and J 2 bases, with 7 bases left between them. CDR3 sequence: CASSLRRPYEQYF. The CDR3 DNA is TGTGCCAGCAGCTTAAGGCGGCCCTACGAGCAGTACTTC.

This clonotype was found many times. The chain joins TRBV6-5 to TRBJ1-4, with D hard to call. Germline assignment: CDR1 MNHEY and CDR2 SVGAGI. The ends were cut back, 0 bases at V and 4 bases at J, with 9 bases in the middle. The CDR3 runs 15 residues. The CDR3 coding sequence is TGTGCCAGCAGTTACTCCGGCGGGGATAATGAAAAACTGTTTTTT. Protein sequence: CASSYSGGDNEKLFF.

This sequence joins TRBV12-3 or TRBV12-4 and TRBJ2-7; 10 bases map to TRBD2. The CDR3 runs 16 residues. V shed 3 bases and J 5 bases; nucleotides not matched to a gene: 10. CDR3 loop: CASSFWASGRGHEQYF. The CDR3 nucleotides are TGTGCCAGCAGTTTTTGGGCTAGCGGGAGAGGTCACGAGCAGTACTTC.